This T cell receptor beta chain was sequenced in a study of T cells in narcolepsy. Study-level results: No autoreactive T cell clone sequences appeared in some memory CD4+ repertoires.

Sequencing used immunoSEQ multiplex PCR; TCRdb keeps in-frame clones, though not all of them. The table includes over 30,000 clones, approximately 90% detected once. V lost 4 bases to trimming and J lost 5 bases; unmatched junction nucleotides: 8. Per germline, CDR1 SGHAT and CDR2 FQNNGV. The CDR3 has 14 residues. As for this clone: Antigen specificity is unknown.

The chain links TRBV11-2 to TRBJ2-7, with TRBD1 matching over 7 bases. Sequencing was performed on CD45RA- memory CD4+ T cells from PBMCs. The TCR comes from a human donor with narcolepsy. In nucleotides, the CDR3 is TGTGCCAGCAGCTCCGACAGGGCTAGGAACGAGCAGTACTTC. Translation gives CASSSDRARNEQYF.